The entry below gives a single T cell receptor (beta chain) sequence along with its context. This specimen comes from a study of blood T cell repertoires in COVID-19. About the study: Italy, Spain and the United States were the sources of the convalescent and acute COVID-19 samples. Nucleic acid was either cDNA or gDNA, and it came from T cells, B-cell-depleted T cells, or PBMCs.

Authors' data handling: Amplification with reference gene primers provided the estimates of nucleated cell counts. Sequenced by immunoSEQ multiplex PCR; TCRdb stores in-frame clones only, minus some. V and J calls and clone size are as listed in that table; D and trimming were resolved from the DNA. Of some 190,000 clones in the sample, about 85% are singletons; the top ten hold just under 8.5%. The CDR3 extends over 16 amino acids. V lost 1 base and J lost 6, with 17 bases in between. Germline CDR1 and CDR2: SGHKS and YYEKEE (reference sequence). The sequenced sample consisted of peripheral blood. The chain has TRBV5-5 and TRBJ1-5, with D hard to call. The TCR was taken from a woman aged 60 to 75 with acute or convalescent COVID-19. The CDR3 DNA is TGTGCCAGCAGCTTGTCACCGGAAAGGAGAGGTCAGCCCCAGCATTTT. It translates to CASSLSPERRGQPQHF.